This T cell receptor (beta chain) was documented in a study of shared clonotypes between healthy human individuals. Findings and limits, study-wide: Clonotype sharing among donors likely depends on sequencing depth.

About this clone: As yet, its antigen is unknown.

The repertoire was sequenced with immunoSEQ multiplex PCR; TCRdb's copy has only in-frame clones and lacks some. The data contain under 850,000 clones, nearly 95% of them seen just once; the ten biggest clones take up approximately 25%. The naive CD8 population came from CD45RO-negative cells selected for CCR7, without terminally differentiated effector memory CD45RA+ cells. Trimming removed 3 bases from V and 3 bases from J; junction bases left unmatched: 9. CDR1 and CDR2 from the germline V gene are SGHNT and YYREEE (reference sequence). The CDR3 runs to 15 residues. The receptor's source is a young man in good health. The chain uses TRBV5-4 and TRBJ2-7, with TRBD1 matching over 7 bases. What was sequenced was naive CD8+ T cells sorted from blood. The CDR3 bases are TGTGCCAGCAGCTCAACAGGGGCGCGGGTCTACGAGCAGTACTTC. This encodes CASSSTGARVYEQYF.